This TCR beta chain was recovered during a study of glioma-infiltrating T cells after dendritic cell vaccination. Study results and limitations: Estimated pretreatment TIL content predicted outcome after dendritic cell vaccination.

V was shortened by 5 bases and J by 4 bases, with 18 bases between the two germline ends. The CDR3 covers 15 residues. In germline, CDR1 is MNHNS, CDR2 SASEGT. The PCR used 60 V beta and 13 J beta primers. Repertoires were generated with immunoSEQ multiplex PCR, while TCRdb's copy carries only in-frame clones and drops some. The table records about 76,000 clones, about nine tenths of them present only once. Comment on this clone: What it binds is not known.

Described time point: after dendritic cell vaccination, including at tumor progression/relapse. Only patients with spare fresh-frozen tumor and over two years of follow-up were included. Isocitrate dehydrogenase mutation was absent in all glioblastoma patients. This sequence originates from a human donor with glioblastoma. The chain has TRBV6-1 and TRBJ2-7, with no clear D. This specimen was blood, taken after dendritic cell vaccination. CDR3 in DNA: TGTGCCAGCAGTTCCCGCCCCGTGGCTTTATACGAGCAGTACTTC. Translated: CASSSRPVALYEQYF.